These 29 T cell receptor beta chains share one sample of origin, sequenced in a study of Graves' ophthalmopathy and Graves' hyperthyroidism. The TCR beta CDR3 regions underwent amplification from RNA transcripts. The first-round RT-PCR employed HTBI primers together with the Qiagen OneStep RT-PCR kit. A multiplex PCR was then performed as the second round. TCRdb itself ran the multiplex PCR reads through MiXCR, one entry per CDR3 protein. The table lists approximately 700,000 distinct CDR3 sequences, around 40% of them singletons, with roughly 46% in the top ten. Sequencing input: peripheral blood. These receptors originate from an adult man with Graves' ophthalmopathy.

A few counts support this clonotype. This chain links TRBV3-1 with TRBJ2-7; 7 nucleotides agree with TRBD2. V was pared by 1 base and J by 0 bases, with 3 bases of the junction left unmatched. Looked up from germline, CDR1 is LGHDT and CDR2 is YNNKEL (reference sequence). The CDR3 runs to 15 residues. The CDR3 bases are TGTGCCAGCAGCCAAGGACTAGCATCCTCCTACGAGCAGTACTTC. Its protein is CASSQGLASSYEQYF.

V gene TRBV27 combines with J gene TRBJ1-2; 12 nucleotides agree with TRBD1. The germline gives CDR1 MNHEY, CDR2 SMNVEV (reference sequence). The CDR3 covers 14 residues. After removal of 8 bases from V and 7 bases from J, the junction contained 8 bases not matched to a gene. This chain's CDR3 is CASGRDRGQFGYTF. In DNA form, the CDR3 reads TGTGCCAGCGGCCGGGACAGGGGGCAGTTTGGCTACACCTTC.

This clonotype showed up just a few times. This chain uses TRBV12-3 or TRBV12-4 with TRBJ1-4, with 8 bases identical to TRBD1. Trimming removed 4 bases from V and 14 bases from J; junction bases left unmatched: 9. CDR3 size: 13 residues. The CDR3 sequence: CASSWDRTDRLFF. DNA of the CDR3: TGTGCCAGCAGTTGGGACAGGACCGACCGGCTGTTTTTT.

This clonotype appeared a few times. The V gene is TRBV5-6, the J gene TRBJ2-5; D perhaps matches TRBD2 (5 bases). In germline, CDR1 is SGHDT, CDR2 YYEEEE. Trimming pared 4 bases from V and 5 bases from J, leaving 15 bases between. The CDR3 runs 14 residues. CDR3 DNA sequence: TGTGCCAGCAGCGAGGGCTCACTCCGGGAGACCCAGTACTTC. It yields the protein CASSEGSLRETQYF.

This clonotype was counted ten times or more. Sequence at one end of the junction differs from germline and may be a read error. The J gene is TRBJ2-6, the V gene TRBV10-2; no reliable D call. This CDR3 is built from 13 residues. The germline V gene encodes CDR1 WSHSY and CDR2 SAAADI. In nucleotides, the CDR3 is TGTGCCAGCAGTGAATCCGGGGCCAACGTCCTGACTTTC. This codes for CASSESGANVLTF.

V gene TRBV7-2 combines with J gene TRBJ2-7; D tentatively reads TRBD1 or TRBD2 (6 bases each). The CDR3 consists of 14 residues. Germline CDR1 SGHTA, CDR2 FQGNSA. Trimming took off 5 bases at V and 6 bases at J, with 17 bases between the two ends. The CDR3: CASSPGGSLGEQYF. The CDR3 region has the DNA TGTGCCAGCAGCCCCGGGGGCTCTCTGGGCGAGCAGTACTTC.

V is TRBV7-9 and J is TRBJ2-5; D uncertain. The J call may be faulty, since TRBJ2-1 better matches the DNA end. The CDR3 is 11 amino acids. Germline V gives CDR1 SEHNR, CDR2 FQNEAQ (reference sequence). Here the CDR3 reads CASSRNNEQFF. CDR3 sequence (DNA): TGTGCCAGCAGCCGGAACAATGAGCAGTTCTTC.

The J gene is TRBJ2-5, the V gene TRBV6-5, with 8 bases that match TRBD2. Germline V CDR1 and CDR2: MNHEY, SVGAGI. The CDR3 loop spans 15 amino acids. V lost 4 bases to trimming and J lost 2 bases; unmatched junction nucleotides: 6. In DNA form, the CDR3 reads TGTGCCAGCAGTTGGGGGGCGGGAGGACAAGAGACCCAGTACTTC. Amino acid sequence: CASSWGAGGQETQYF.

The V gene is TRBV25-1, the J gene TRBJ1-1, with 8 bases that match TRBD1. The CDR3 is made up of 15 amino acids. Germline V gene lookup returns CDR1 MGHDK and CDR2 SYGVNS. The V gene end was trimmed by 5 bases and the J gene end by 0 bases; junction bases not matched to a gene: 5. The chain's CDR3 is CASSRTGTLNTEAFF. CDR3 sequence (DNA): TGTGCCAGCAGTCGGACAGGGACCTTGAACACTGAAGCTTTCTTT.

CDR3 amino acids: CASSERGQGANYGYTF. The CDR3 DNA is TGTGCCAGCAGTGAACGGGGACAGGGAGCTAACTATGGCTACACCTTC. The chain carries TRBV2 and TRBJ1-2; TRBD1 matches at 9 bases. The V and J ends lost 2 bases and 0 bases, in that order; junction bases with no gene match: 4. The CDR3 runs 16 residues. Looked up from germline, CDR1 is SNHLY and CDR2 is FYNNEI.

This clonotype is a singleton in its sample. The junction does not match germline at one end; this may be a read error. The V gene is TRBV24-1, the J gene TRBJ1-5; maybe TRBD1 (5 bases). The length of the CDR3 is 14 residues. CDR1 is KGHDR, CDR2 SFDVKD, per germline. CDR3 protein: CASSLLGTDQPQHF. The DNA for the CDR3 is TGTGCCAGCAGTTTATTGGGGACTGATCAGCCCCAGCATTTT.

V usage is TRBV29-1 and J usage is TRBJ2-5; D is ambiguous. With 6 bases removed from V and 5 bases from J, the gap between germline ends came to 10 bases. In germline, CDR1 is SQVTM, CDR2 ANQGSEA. This CDR3 is built from 11 residues. CDR3 in amino acids: CSVRARETQYF. The DNA of the CDR3 is TGCAGCGTAAGGGCCCGGGAGACCCAGTACTTC.

In its sample, this clonotype was seen a few times. CDR3: CASSEAVDMYSNQPQHF. CDR3 nucleotide sequence: TGTGCCAGCAGTGAAGCGGTGGACATGTATAGCAATCAGCCCCAGCATTTT. The chain carries TRBV7-9 and TRBJ1-5, with a weak D call TRBD1 (5 bases). The V gene's germline CDR1 is SEHNR and CDR2 FQNEAQ (reference sequence). The CDR3 runs 17 residues. V was pared by 6 bases and J by 0 bases, with 18 bases between.

This clonotype was picked up a small number of times. One junction end does not reproduce the germline sequence, and a read error may be involved. This chain connects TRBV11-2 to TRBJ2-6, with TRBD2 as a possible D gene (5 bases). This CDR3 contains 19 residues. CDR1 is SGHAT and CDR2 is FQNNGV in the germline V gene. CDR3 sequence (DNA): TGCGCCAGCAGCCAAGCCGCGTTTCGGGGTTCGGCTGGGGCCAACGTCCTGACTTTC. This codes for CASSQAAFRGSAGANVLTF. The full variable domain, with the rest looked up from reference TRBV11-2 and TRBJ2-6, is EAGVAQSPRYKIIEKRQSVAFWCNPISGHATLYWYQQILGQGPKLLIQFQNNGVVDDSQLPKDRFSAERLKGVDSTLKIQPAKLEDSAVYLCASSQAAFRGSAGANVLTFGAGSRLTVL.

This clonotype occurred a few times. The gene calls are TRBV7-9 and TRBJ2-5, with TRBD1 matching over 9 bases. Germline trimming cut 1 base from V and 4 bases from J; bases unmatched to any gene: 4. The CDR3 spans 15 residues. Per germline, CDR1 SEHNR and CDR2 FQNEAQ (reference sequence). The CDR3 sequence: CASSLGTGAGETQYF. In DNA, the CDR3 is TGTGCCAGCAGCTTAGGGACAGGGGCGGGAGAGACCCAGTACTTC.

This clonotype was picked up a small number of times. The rearrangement joins TRBV24-1 to TRBJ1-5, with a weak D call TRBD1 (5 bases). V was trimmed by 11 bases and J by 7 bases, leaving 23 bases between them. The germline V gene encodes CDR1 KGHDR and CDR2 SFDVKD. CDR3 length equals 15 residues. The CDR3 coding sequence is TGTGCCAGCACCCGGGACCCCCTTACGGGGCAGCCCCAGCATTTT. The encoded protein is CASTRDPLTGQPQHF.

The sample holds a few counts of this clonotype. This chain joins TRBV9 and TRBJ1-2; 7 nucleotides align to TRBD1. The CDR3 loop spans 19 amino acids. V lost 2 bases and J lost 8; bases outside the gene matches: 24. The germline V gene has CDR1 SGDLS and CDR2 YYNGEE. DNA for the CDR3: TGTGCCAGCAGCGTTGATGCTGTGACTAAGGGACAGTGGGCTTCCGGCTACACCTTC. This encodes CASSVDAVTKGQWASGYTF.

This clonotype was seen a handful of times. The V gene is TRBV6-5, the J gene TRBJ2-7; TRBD1 aligns across 7 bases. The V and J ends lost 5 bases and 7 bases, in that order; junction bases with no gene match: 8. CDR3 length: 13 amino acids. CDR1 is MNHEY and CDR2 is SVGAGI in the germline V gene. CDR3 in amino acids: CASSNRDSQEQYF. DNA of the CDR3: TGTGCCAGCAGTAACCGGGACAGTCAGGAGCAGTACTTC.

The rearrangement links TRBV29-1 to TRBJ2-7; 7 nucleotides line up with TRBD1. Germline CDR1 and CDR2: SQVTM and ANQGSEA. The ends lost 6 bases at V and 3 bases at J; junction bases unmatched: 5. The CDR3 is 12 amino acids. The CDR3 DNA is TGCAGCGTCGGACAGGACCGCTACGAGCAGTACTTC. Protein: CSVGQDRYEQYF.

The chain couples TRBV25-1 to TRBJ2-6; TRBD1 aligns across 7 bases. Per the germline V gene, CDR1 is MGHDK and CDR2 is SYGVNS. J gave up 0 bases and V 8 bases, and 7 bases lay outside the gene matches. The CDR3 contains 16 residues. The CDR3 protein is CASLDRFPSGANVLTF. The CDR3 DNA is TGTGCCAGCTTGGACAGGTTCCCCTCTGGGGCCAACGTCCTGACTTTC.

This clonotype occurred many times. J is TRBJ1-2 and V is TRBV24-1, with 8 bases identical to TRBD1. The CDR3 has 15 residues. CDR1 KGHDR and CDR2 SFDVKD come from the germline V gene. V gave up 4 bases and J gave up 5 bases; unmatched junction bases: 8. The CDR3 DNA follows: TGTGCCACCAGTGACTCCGACAGGGGATGGTATGGCTACACCTTC. This sequence encodes CATSDSDRGWYGYTF.

The genes are TRBV5-1 and TRBJ2-7, with D uncertain. V lost 4 bases to trimming and J lost 4 bases, with 18 bases between them. Germline values: CDR1 SGHRS, CDR2 YFSETQ. The CDR3 extends over 15 amino acids. The CDR3 reads CASSPDLVAKYEQYF. The DNA for the CDR3 is TGCGCCAGCAGCCCGGACCTAGTGGCAAAGTACGAGCAGTACTTC.

This clonotype occurred many times. This chain connects TRBV29-1 to TRBJ2-7; no reliable D call. Germline V CDR1 and CDR2: SQVTM, ANQGSEA. V was clipped by 7 bases and J by 3 bases, with 10 bases between them. The CDR3 has 11 amino acids. The DNA for the CDR3 is TGCAGCGGCGTCAGCTACTACGAGCAGTACTTC. Translated, it gives CSGVSYYEQYF.

The chain recombines TRBV7-9 with TRBJ2-5; D is possibly TRBD1 (6 bases). The germline V gene encodes CDR1 SEHNR and CDR2 FQNEAQ (reference sequence). CDR3 length: 16 residues. The V gene lost 5 bases and the J gene lost 5 bases, with 21 bases spanning the gap. The CDR3 reads CASSQGRSRGVETQYF. The CDR3 DNA is TGTGCCAGCAGCCAAGGTCGGTCCAGGGGAGTTGAGACCCAGTACTTC.

A word on this clonotype: Germline and junction disagree at one end, which may indicate a read error. This chain links TRBV7-7 with TRBJ2-2; 8 bases agree with TRBD1. The CDR3 has 15 amino acids. CDR1 is SSHAT and CDR2 is FNYEAQ in the germline V gene (reference sequence). The CDR3 sequence: CSVDAGTGDTGELFF. In DNA form, the CDR3 reads TGCAGCGTTGACGCCGGGACAGGAGACACCGGGGAGCTGTTTTTT.

Details on this clonotype: The junction differs from germline at one of its ends, possibly a read error. CDR3 coding DNA: TGCGCCAGCAGCTTGGGGGGACAGGGCGGCTATGGCTACACCTTC. Amino acids: CASSLGGQGGYGYTF. V gene TRBV7-2 combines with J gene TRBJ1-2; 9 positions match TRBD1. The germline CDR1 and CDR2 sequences are SGHTA and FQGNSA. The CDR3 has 15 residues.

This clonotype was found many times. This chain uses TRBV12-3 or TRBV12-4 with TRBJ2-7; D gene ambiguous. The CDR3 consists of 14 residues. Trimming cost V 5 bases and J 6 bases, with 17 bases left between them. The CDR3 reads CASSRTPKGLEQYF. The DNA of the CDR3 is TGTGCCAGCAGTCGTACCCCGAAAGGGCTCGAGCAGTACTTC.

Turning to this clonotype: Sequence at one end of the junction differs from germline and may be a read error. This chain connects TRBV10-3 to TRBJ1-1; the D gene is possibly TRBD1 (5 bases). The germline V gene encodes CDR1 ENHRY and CDR2 SYGVKD. This CDR3 comprises 13 residues. As DNA, the CDR3 is TGTGCCAGCAGTCCCTTTGGGGGGACTGAAGCTTTCTTT. It specifies CASSPFGGTEAFF.

A remark on this clonotype: At one boundary the junction diverges from the germline segment, which might be a read error. The chain employs TRBV5-1 and TRBJ2-7; D call uncertain. CDR3 length equals 13 residues. In germline, CDR1 is SGHRS, CDR2 YFSETQ. CDR3 sequence (DNA): TGCGCCAGCAGCCCCGGAAACAGAGACCCTCCGGACTTC. This gives the protein CASSPGNRDPPDF.